The 4 T cell receptor beta chains below come from one sample, sequenced in a study of blood T cell repertoires in COVID-19. Profiled with immunoSEQ multiplex PCR; TCRdb holds only in-frame clones, not every one. Of about 490,000 clones listed, 80% to 90% are singletons. What was sequenced was peripheral blood. These TCRs come from a human donor in a cohort sampled during active COVID-19.

The chain recombines TRBV28 with TRBJ1-2, with 8 bases lining up with TRBD1. There are 15 residues in the CDR3. In germline, CDR1 is MDHEN, CDR2 SYDVKM. Unmatched junction bases numbered 6, after V lost 6 bases and J lost 0 bases. CDR3 loop: CASRGTGAPNYGYTF. CDR3 nucleotides: TGTGCCAGCAGGGGGACAGGCGCTCCTAACTATGGCTACACCTTC.

As concerns this clone: The sample holds other DNA sequences that translate to the same CDR3. The chain has TRBV5-1 and TRBJ2-5; 7 bases fit TRBD2. The CDR3 has 13 residues. Germline V gives CDR1 SGHRS, CDR2 YFSETQ. V gave up 0 bases and J gave up 5 bases; unmatched junction bases: 1. CDR3 protein: CASSLAGRETQYF. The CDR3, as DNA: TGCGCCAGCAGCTTGGCCGGGAGGGAGACCCAGTACTTC.

The V and J genes are TRBV6-2 or TRBV6-3 and TRBJ2-6; 13 bases match TRBD2. Germline CDR1 reads MNHEY; CDR2 reads SVGEGT. This CDR3 spans 19 amino acids. J lost 1 base, V lost 6 bases, and 9 bases had no gene match. CDR3: CASSPLTSGRASGANVLTF. CDR3 sequence (DNA): TGTGCCAGCAGCCCTCTCACTAGCGGGAGGGCTTCTGGGGCCAACGTCCTGACTTTC.

The chain uses TRBV7-8 and TRBJ2-7, with D perhaps TRBD1 (5 bases). The V and J ends lost 1 base and 4 bases respectively, with 11 bases between them. The CDR3 has 14 amino acids. Germline CDR1 SGHVS, CDR2 FQNEAQ. CDR3 residues: CASSLVPGKYEQYF. The CDR3 nucleotides are TGTGCCAGCAGCTTAGTGCCAGGGAAATACGAGCAGTACTTC.